Shown below are 32 T cell receptor beta chains from a single sample sequenced in a study of early T cells in non-severe SARS-CoV-2 infection. One entry per CDR3 protein, called by TCRdb with MiXCR from the 5' RACE reads. The sample gives some 42,000 distinct CDR3 sequences, 5% to 6.5% of which show up once; about 8.3% is in the top ten. The sample here was whole blood, taken at baseline. These TCRs come from an adult who was a healthcare worker with PCR-confirmed SARS-CoV-2 infection or an uninfected control (not recorded which).

The chain combines TRBV10-3 with TRBJ2-5; the match to TRBD1 covers 9 bases. CDR3 length: 13 amino acids. Germline V gene lookup returns CDR1 ENHRY and CDR2 SYGVKD. With 6 bases clipped from V and 5 bases from J, the junction kept 4 bases outside the gene matches. CDR3: CAISGTGMETQYF. CDR3 DNA: TGTGCCATCAGCGGGACAGGGATGGAGACCCAGTACTTC.

This clonotype was seen many times. The J gene is TRBJ2-7, the V gene TRBV5-1, with 10 bases identical to TRBD1. Per germline, CDR1 SGHRS and CDR2 YFSETQ. The junction had 7 bases not matched to a gene; V was cut back by 4 bases and J by 6 bases. CDR3 size: 14 residues. CDR3 coding DNA: TGCGCCAGCAGCCACCCCGGGACAGGGGTCGAGCAGTACTTC. It codes for CASSHPGTGVEQYF.

The sample holds a few counts of this clonotype. The V and J genes are TRBV7-8 and TRBJ2-1, with D unresolved. V dropped 8 bases and J dropped 8 bases, with 13 bases sitting between them. Germline V gives CDR1 SGHVS, CDR2 FQNEAQ. CDR3 size: 12 residues. The DNA of the CDR3 is TGTGCCAGCGGAATGCTCGGCGATGAGCAGTTCTTC. Its translation is CASGMLGDEQFF.

This clonotype has ten or more counts. The rearrangement links TRBV2 to TRBJ2-3; D may correspond to TRBD1 or TRBD2 (6 bases each). The CDR3 spans 16 residues. Trimming removed 4 bases at V and 1 base at J, with 15 bases between. Germline V CDR1 and CDR2: SNHLY, FYNNEI. Here the CDR3 DNA reads TGTGCCAGCAGTGCACAATCCGGGGGCGGCACAGATACGCAGTATTTT. It translates to CASSAQSGGGTDTQYF.

The V call is TRBV20-1, the J call TRBJ2-1; weak D call: TRBD1 (6 bases). Trimming left V 2 bases short and J 6 bases short, with 14 bases between. Per the germline V gene, CDR1 is DFQATT and CDR2 is SNEGSKA (reference sequence). This CDR3 spans 14 amino acids. The CDR3 region has the DNA TGCAGTGCTAGAACAGGGTCGGCGGGCAATGAGCAGTTCTTC. Protein product: CSARTGSAGNEQFF.

This clonotype was counted many times. The chain uses TRBV10-1 and TRBJ1-1; 10 bases match TRBD1. This CDR3 is built from 13 residues. CDR1 WNHNN and CDR2 SYGVQD come from the germline V gene (reference sequence). J gave up 5 bases and V 7 bases, and 4 bases lay outside the gene matches. DNA of the CDR3: TGCGCCAGCAAAGGACAGGGGGGGACTGAAGCTTTCTTT. Its protein product is CASKGQGGTEAFF.

This clonotype was detected only a few times. This sequence joins TRBV7-9 and TRBJ1-5; the D is unclear. Looked up from germline, CDR1 is SEHNR and CDR2 is FQNEAQ (reference sequence). This CDR3 is built from 11 residues. V was trimmed by 8 bases and J by 5 bases, leaving 7 bases between them. The DNA of the CDR3 is TGTGCCAGCGGTCGGGATCAGCCCCAGCATTTT. Its protein product is CASGRDQPQHF.

The V call is TRBV3-1, the J call TRBJ2-2; 13 bases line up with TRBD2. The CDR3 is 17 amino acids. The germline CDR1 and CDR2 sequences are LGHDT and YNNKEL (reference sequence). J was trimmed by 6 bases and V by 1 base; bases with no gene match: 5. CDR3: CASSQAGLAGLPGELFF. CDR3 in DNA: TGTGCCAGCAGCCAAGCGGGACTAGCGGGATTACCCGGGGAGCTGTTTTTT.

This clonotype was counted ten times or more. The chain carries TRBV30 and TRBJ1-5; D is possibly TRBD1 (5 bases). Germline CDR1 GTSNPN, CDR2 SVGIG (reference sequence). The V and J ends lost 5 bases and 0 bases respectively, with 8 bases between them. CDR3 length: 13 amino acids. The CDR3 spells CAWSGSSNQPQHF. CDR3 in DNA: TGTGCCTGGTCAGGGTCTAGCAATCAGCCCCAGCATTTT.

This clonotype showed up just a few times. V and J are TRBV28 and TRBJ1-5; the D is unclear. V lost 6 bases and J lost 7, with 16 bases in between. CDR1 is MDHEN and CDR2 is SYDVKM in the germline V gene. The CDR3 has 14 amino acids. The CDR3 DNA reads TGTGCCAGCAGAGTCCCGGGGTCGGGACAGCCCCAGCATTTT. Residues: CASRVPGSGQPQHF.

There are many counts of this clonotype. The V call is TRBV5-4, the J call TRBJ1-6; D gene unclear. Per germline, CDR1 SGHNT and CDR2 YYREEE (reference sequence). V was cut by 3 bases and J by 0 bases, with 13 bases left in between. CDR3 length: 17 amino acids. The CDR3 region has the DNA TGTGCCAGCAGCTCTGCGACCGATAGCTCCTATAATTCACCCCTCCACTTT. This codes for CASSSATDSSYNSPLHF.

The chain joins TRBV11-2 to TRBJ2-7; unclear D gene. Trimming removed 0 bases at V and 3 bases at J, with 9 bases between. There are 14 residues in the CDR3. From germline, CDR1 is SGHAT and CDR2 FQNNGV. This CDR3 reads CASSLDITIYEQYF. As DNA, the CDR3 is TGTGCCAGCAGCTTAGATATTACCATCTACGAGCAGTACTTC. Filled out from reference TRBV11-2 and TRBJ2-7, the complete variable domain reads EAGVAQSPRYKIIEKRQSVAFWCNPISGHATLYWYQQILGQGPKLLIQFQNNGVVDDSQLPKDRFSAERLKGVDSTLKIQPAKLEDSAVYLCASSLDITIYEQYFGPGTRLTVT.

J is TRBJ2-1 and V is TRBV2, with D perhaps TRBD2 (6 bases). Germline values: CDR1 SNHLY, CDR2 FYNNEI. V dropped 5 bases and J dropped 6 bases, with 14 bases sitting between them. The CDR3 covers 14 residues. The CDR3 nucleotides read TGTGCCAGCAGTCGGGACTGGGATGGCAATGAGCAGTTCTTC. Its protein is CASSRDWDGNEQFF. Full variable domain (missing parts from reference TRBV2 and TRBJ2-1): EPEVTQTPSHQVTQMGQEVILRCVPISNHLYFYWYRQILGQKVEFLVSFYNNEISEKSEIFDDQFSVERPDGSNFTLKIRSTKLEDSAMYFCASSRDWDGNEQFFGPGTRLTVL.

A few counts support this clonotype. The chain is built from TRBV14 and TRBJ2-7, with D tentatively TRBD1 or TRBD2 (5 bases each). Deletions cut 3 bases from V and 3 bases from J, with 15 bases between. CDR3 length: 15 residues. Germline CDR1 is SGHDN and CDR2 is FVKESK. CDR3 in DNA: TGTGCCAGCAGCCACTCCTCGGGACGGGTCTACGAGCAGTACTTC. As protein: CASSHSSGRVYEQYF.

This clonotype has ten or more counts. The CDR3 coding sequence is TGTGCCAGCAGTTTAGTGGGACAGAGTTATGAGCAGTTCTTC. It specifies CASSLVGQSYEQFF. This chain uses TRBV12-3 or TRBV12-4 with TRBJ2-1; 7 bases map to TRBD1. There are 14 residues in the CDR3. After removal of 1 base from V and 8 bases from J, the junction contained 5 bases not matched to a gene.

This clonotype was observed at least ten times. The J gene is TRBJ1-2, the V gene TRBV9; D may be TRBD1 (5 bases). This CDR3 region has 15 residues. Per the germline V gene, CDR1 is SGDLS and CDR2 is YYNGEE. Trimming took 0 bases from V and 3 from J, leaving 12 bases between them. The chain's CDR3 is CASSVAPGEHYGYTF. CDR3 in DNA: TGTGCCAGCAGCGTAGCTCCGGGGGAGCACTATGGCTACACCTTC.

This clonotype has more than one count but fewer than ten. The chain employs TRBV27 and TRBJ2-3, with D uncertain. Trimming took 8 bases from V and 1 from J, leaving 10 bases between them. Germline V lookup: CDR1 MNHEY, CDR2 SMNVEV (reference sequence). CDR3 length: 13 residues. CDR3 DNA: TGTGCCAGCGGAAAGGCCGGCACAGATACGCAGTATTTT. Residues: CASGKAGTDTQYF.

The table lists this clonotype with many counts. This chain joins TRBV6-2 or TRBV6-3 and TRBJ2-1, with 13 bases identical to TRBD2. CDR1 and CDR2 from the germline V gene are MNHEY and SVGEGT. V shed 2 bases and J 2 bases; nucleotides not matched to a gene: 6. CDR3 size: 18 residues. CDR3 nucleotides: TGTGCCAGCAGTTACCCAACTAGCGGGGGGGCCACCTACAATGAGCAGTTCTTC. Amino acids: CASSYPTSGGATYNEQFF.

This chain connects TRBV20-1 to TRBJ2-1; D is possibly TRBD1 (7 bases). The germline V gene has CDR1 DFQATT and CDR2 SNEGSKA (reference sequence). The CDR3 loop spans 12 amino acids. Trimming removed 3 bases at V and 10 bases at J, with 13 bases between. For the CDR3, the DNA is TGCAGTGCTAGTCACAGGGGACTCGAGCAGTTCTTC. It translates to CSASHRGLEQFF.

The chain's CDR3 is CASSQDRAGVYEQFF. The CDR3 DNA reads as TGCGCCAGCAGCCAAGACCGGGCGGGCGTCTATGAGCAGTTCTTC. The J gene is TRBJ2-1, the V gene TRBV4-3; D perhaps matches TRBD2 (5 bases). CDR1 is LGHNA, CDR2 YSLEER, per germline. V lost 0 bases to trimming and J lost 8 bases, with 14 bases between them. The CDR3 runs 15 residues.

The table lists this clonotype with a few counts. V usage is TRBV13 and J usage is TRBJ2-1; tentatively, D is TRBD2 (7 bases). From germline, CDR1 is PRHDT and CDR2 FYEKMQ (reference sequence). The CDR3 is 14 residues long. V was pared by 2 bases and J by 7 bases, with 12 bases between. Written as DNA, the CDR3 is TGTGCCAGCAGCTTAACGGGGGGCCGTAATGAGCAGTTCTTC. This translates into CASSLTGGRNEQFF.

The V and J genes are TRBV7-2 and TRBJ1-6; weak D call: TRBD1 (6 bases). The V gene's germline CDR1 is SGHTA and CDR2 FQGNSA. V was trimmed by 5 bases and J by 6 bases, leaving 11 bases between them. This CDR3 is built from 14 residues. The CDR3 loop is CASSKQGTNSPLHF. The CDR3 nucleotides are TGTGCCAGCAGCAAACAGGGAACTAATTCACCCCTCCACTTT. Variable domain in full (rest from reference TRBV7-2 and TRBJ1-6): GAGVSQSPSNKVTEKGKDVELRCDPISGHTALYWYRQSLGQGLEFLIYFQGNSAPDKSGLPSDRFSAERTGGSVSTLTIQRTQQEDSAVYLCASSKQGTNSPLHFGNGTRLTVT.

This clonotype has at least ten counts. The rearrangement joins TRBV14 to TRBJ1-4, with 8 nucleotides matching TRBD1. CDR3 length equals 17 residues. In germline, CDR1 is SGHDN, CDR2 FVKESK. The V gene end was trimmed by 2 bases and the J gene end by 3 bases; junction bases not matched to a gene: 8. The CDR3 here is CASSQSGQGASNEKLFF. The CDR3 coding sequence is TGTGCCAGCAGCCAAAGTGGACAGGGCGCCTCTAATGAAAAACTGTTTTTT.

The J gene is TRBJ1-1, the V gene TRBV12-3 or TRBV12-4; weak D call: TRBD1 (6 bases). This CDR3 comprises 11 residues. V was shortened by 2 bases and J by 11 bases, with 9 bases between the two germline ends. The CDR3 DNA reads as TGTGCCAGCAGTTTAATGAGGGGGGCTTTCTTT. Protein sequence: CASSLMRGAFF.

The V gene is TRBV20-1, the J gene TRBJ2-1; no clear D. The V gene lost 0 bases and the J gene lost 0 bases, with 9 bases spanning the gap. Germline V CDR1 and CDR2: DFQATT, SNEGSKA (reference sequence). This CDR3 is built from 15 residues. CDR3 bases: TGCAGTGCTAGAGATCTGGCGACCTCCTACAATGAGCAGTTCTTC. It codes for CSARDLATSYNEQFF.

The gene calls are TRBV11-2 and TRBJ2-1; TRBD1 matches 9 bases. Germline V gives CDR1 SGHAT, CDR2 FQNNGV. The CDR3 is 16 residues long. V was pared by 1 base and J by 3 bases, with 4 bases of the junction left unmatched. The CDR3 DNA reads as TGTGCCAGCAGCTTAGCGGGACAGGGACTCTACAATGAGCAGTTCTTC. This gives the protein CASSLAGQGLYNEQFF.

The chain combines TRBV7-2 with TRBJ2-2; weak D call: TRBD1 (5 bases). This CDR3 spans 14 amino acids. Germline CDR1 is SGHTA and CDR2 is FQGNSA. With 7 bases removed from V and 7 bases from J, the gap between germline ends came to 16 bases. The CDR3 DNA follows: TGTGCCAGCAAGACCCCAGGGTTTTTCGGGGAGCTGTTTTTT. Protein sequence: CASKTPGFFGELFF. Looking up the rest from reference TRBV7-2 and TRBJ2-2 gives the full variable domain: GAGVSQSPSNKVTEKGKDVELRCDPISGHTALYWYRQSLGQGLEFLIYFQGNSAPDKSGLPSDRFSAERTGGSVSTLTIQRTQQEDSAVYLCASKTPGFFGELFFGEGSRLTVL.

This clonotype was counted many times. The V gene is TRBV28, the J gene TRBJ1-5, with D possibly TRBD1 on 5 matching bases. The V and J ends lost 4 bases and 3 bases respectively, with 10 bases between them. CDR1 is MDHEN, CDR2 SYDVKM, per germline. The CDR3 covers 14 residues. CDR3 in DNA: TGTGCCAGCAGTTCAACGACAGTCAATCAGCCCCAGCATTTT. Translation: CASSSTTVNQPQHF. Filled out from reference TRBV28 and TRBJ1-5, the complete variable domain reads DVKVTQSSRYLVKRTGEKVFLECVQDMDHENMFWYRQDPGLGLRLIYFSYDVKMKEKGDIPEGYSVSREKKERFSLILESASTNQTSMYLCASSSTTVNQPQHFGDGTRLSIL.

This clonotype was observed at least ten times. J is TRBJ1-5 and V is TRBV6-6; D might be TRBD1 (5 bases). The CDR3 covers 15 residues. V was trimmed by 4 bases and J by 0 bases, leaving 10 bases between them. CDR1 is MNHNY, CDR2 SVGAGI, per germline (reference sequence). CDR3 nucleotide sequence: TGTGCCAGCAGTTTTCAGACAGATAGCAATCAGCCCCAGCATTTT. This translates into CASSFQTDSNQPQHF.

This clonotype came up a few times. The chain employs TRBV6-5 and TRBJ2-7; TRBD1 or TRBD2 may be the D gene (6 bases each). V gave up 0 bases and J gave up 3 bases, with 9 bases separating them. Germline V gene lookup returns CDR1 MNHEY and CDR2 SVGAGI. The CDR3 covers 14 residues. CDR3 nucleotides: TGTGCCAGCAGTTACTCGGGGGGCGTCTACGAGCAGTACTTC. The encoded protein is CASSYSGGVYEQYF.

There are many counts of this clonotype. The chain recombines TRBV4-1 with TRBJ1-2, with TRBD1 matching 8 bases. The CDR3 loop spans 15 amino acids. CDR1 is MGHRA, CDR2 YSYEKL, per germline. V trimming: 0 bases; J trimming: 3 bases; junction bases outside the gene matches: 3. This CDR3 reads CASSQDQGAYYGYTF. CDR3 sequence (DNA): TGCGCCAGCAGCCAAGACCAGGGGGCCTACTATGGCTACACCTTC.

The chain links TRBV7-2 to TRBJ1-1, with D hard to call. This CDR3 region has 12 residues. Germline V lookup: CDR1 SGHTA, CDR2 FQGNSA. V dropped 5 bases and J dropped 4 bases, with 8 bases sitting between them. The CDR3 bases are TGTGCCAGCAGCCCAAAGATCACTGAAGCTTTCTTT. Translation gives CASSPKITEAFF.